The 12 T cell receptor beta chains listed next were all sequenced from one sample in a study of cytotoxic CD8 clonotypes in ibrutinib-treated CLL. Profiled with immunoSEQ multiplex PCR; TCRdb holds only in-frame clones, not every one. Counted here are some 140,000 clones, under 90% occurring once; the ten biggest clones make up about 3.5%. Sequenced here: PBMCs, sampled after 24 months of ibrutinib treatment. The receptors shown here come from a human donor with chronic lymphocytic leukemia.

The CDR3 DNA sequence: TGTGCCAGCAGCCCCTCCGGTGGACACACAGATACGCAGTATTTT. Amino acids: CASSPSGGHTDTQYF. This chain connects TRBV7-6 to TRBJ2-3; the D gene is possibly TRBD1 (5 bases). Germline values: CDR1 SGHVS, CDR2 FNYEAQ. The CDR3 has 15 amino acids. Trimming left V 5 bases short and J 2 bases short, with 14 bases between.

The chain has TRBV15 and TRBJ1-2; TRBD1 agrees at 8 bases. V lost 1 base, J lost 6 bases, and 13 bases stayed unmatched. This CDR3 spans 17 amino acids. Germline V gene sequence: CDR1 LNHNV, CDR2 YYDKDF (reference sequence). The CDR3 bases are TGTGCCACCAGCAGAGGGCCTGGCCAGGGGGCGCGGGATGGCTACACCTTC. The encoded protein is CATSRGPGQGARDGYTF.

This clone was counted ten times or more. The V and J genes are TRBV12-5 and TRBJ1-5; D unresolved. Looked up from germline, CDR1 is LGHNT and CDR2 is FRNRAP. The CDR3 sequence is 13 residues long. Trimming removed 3 bases from V and 2 bases from J, with 5 bases in between. CDR3 region: CASGFGGNQPQHF. The CDR3 nucleotides read TGTGCTAGTGGTTTTGGGGGCAATCAGCCCCAGCATTTT. The whole variable domain, remainder taken from reference TRBV12-5 and TRBJ1-5, is DARVTQTPRHKVTEMGQEVTMRCQPILGHNTVFWYRQTMMQGLELLAYFRNRAPLDDSGMPKDRFSAEMPDATLATLKIQPSEPRDSAVYFCASGFGGNQPQHFGDGTRLSIL.

The rearrangement uses TRBV19 and TRBJ1-1; 7 positions match TRBD1. V trimming: 3 bases; J trimming: 5 bases; junction bases outside the gene matches: 6. The CDR3 has 14 amino acids. From germline, CDR1 is LNHDA and CDR2 SQIVND (reference sequence). The CDR3: CASSMGDSRTEAFF. In DNA, the CDR3 is TGTGCCAGTAGTATGGGGGACAGTCGGACTGAAGCTTTCTTT.

The rearrangement uses TRBV30 and TRBJ2-2, with D unclear. This CDR3 contains 15 residues. CDR1 is GTSNPN and CDR2 is SVGIG in the germline V gene (reference sequence). Trimming took 2 bases from V and 1 from J, leaving 11 bases between them. This CDR3 reads CAWSRRQENTGELFF. The CDR3 coding sequence is TGTGCCTGGAGTCGGCGGCAGGAGAACACCGGGGAGCTGTTTTTT.

V is TRBV7-9 and J is TRBJ1-1, with 11 bases that match TRBD1. Germline V gene data show CDR1 as SEHNR and CDR2 as FQNEAQ (reference sequence). V lost 5 bases, J lost 4 bases, and 6 bases stayed unmatched. The CDR3 spans 15 residues. The CDR3 bases are TGTGCCAGCAGCACCCGGGACAGGGGGGGCACTGAAGCTTTCTTT. Amino acid sequence: CASSTRDRGGTEAFF.

This sequence joins TRBV5-1 and TRBJ2-5, with D perhaps given as TRBD1 or TRBD2 (6 bases each). Germline V gives CDR1 SGHRS, CDR2 YFSETQ. The CDR3 loop spans 15 amino acids. V lost 4 bases to trimming and J lost 0 bases, with 13 bases between them. CDR3 sequence (DNA): TGCGCCAGCAGCCATTACGGGGGCTACCAAGAGACCCAGTACTTC. The encoded protein is CASSHYGGYQETQYF.

The chain employs TRBV4-3 and TRBJ1-1, with unresolved D. Trimming removed 0 bases at V and 0 bases at J, with 11 bases between. Germline CDR1 LGHNA, CDR2 YSLEER. The CDR3 runs to 16 residues. The CDR3 nucleotides are TGCGCCAGCAGCCAAGATCAGGTAGAAATGAACACTGAAGCTTTCTTT. It encodes CASSQDQVEMNTEAFF.

This clone showed up just a few times. The chain employs TRBV30 and TRBJ1-1; 8 bases fit TRBD1. After removal of 2 bases from V and 0 bases from J, the junction contained 5 bases not matched to a gene. The CDR3 has 15 amino acids. Looked up from germline, CDR1 is GTSNPN and CDR2 is SVGIG (reference sequence). CDR3 loop: CAWSTRTGMNTEAFF. As DNA, the CDR3 is TGTGCCTGGAGTACCCGGACAGGGATGAACACTGAAGCTTTCTTT. The full variable domain, with the rest looked up from reference TRBV30 and TRBJ1-1, is SQTIHQWPATLVQPVGSPLSLECTVEGTSNPNLYWYRQAAGRGLQLLFYSVGIGQISSEVPQNLSASRPQDRQFILSSKKLLLSDSGFYLCAWSTRTGMNTEAFFGQGTRLTVV.

V usage is TRBV10-3 and J usage is TRBJ2-5, with TRBD2 matching 14 bases. CDR1 ENHRY and CDR2 SYGVKD come from the germline V gene. The CDR3 runs to 13 residues. CDR3 DNA: TGTACGACTAGCGGGGGGGCAAGAAAGACCCAGTACTTC. Its translation is CTTSGGARKTQYF.

This chain connects TRBV7-8 to TRBJ1-5; no clear D. V was shortened by 4 bases and J by 5 bases, with 9 bases between the two germline ends. This CDR3 contains 13 residues. In germline, CDR1 is SGHVS, CDR2 FQNEAQ. CDR3 loop: CASSSEGYQPQHF. The CDR3, as DNA: TGTGCCAGCAGCTCGGAGGGTTATCAGCCCCAGCATTTT. Full variable domain (missing parts from reference TRBV7-8 and TRBJ1-5): GAGVSQSPRYKVAKRGQDVALRCDPISGHVSLFWYQQALGQGPEFLTYFQNEAQLDKSGLPSDRFFAERPEGSVSTLKIQRTQQEDSAVYLCASSSEGYQPQHFGDGTRLSIL.

This chain joins TRBV9 and TRBJ2-7, with a possible D match to TRBD1 (6 bases). Germline V CDR1 and CDR2: SGDLS, YYNGEE. This CDR3 region has 14 residues. Trimming removed 0 bases at V and 0 bases at J, with 7 bases between. The CDR3 loop reads CASSVGDNSYEQYF. CDR3 DNA sequence: TGTGCCAGCAGCGTAGGGGACAACTCCTACGAGCAGTACTTC.